This TCR beta chain was captured by sequencing in a study of early T cells in non-severe SARS-CoV-2 infection. Study information: Unpaired chains resulted from sequencing bulk RNA of unsorted whole blood.

Study results and caveats: Using VDJdb, the matching emphasized anti-spike CD8 responses while missing private and CD4 specificities.

Only a few counts were recorded for this clonotype. No antigen is known for it. CDR3 length: 10 amino acids. Germline assignment: CDR1 SNHLY and CDR2 FYNNEI. Trimming removed 8 bases from V and 10 bases from J, with 10 bases in between. Individual cDNA molecules were tagged with unique molecular identifiers, the study reported. TCRdb analysed the 5' RACE reads with MiXCR anew, one entry per CDR3 protein. In the table there are about 56,000 distinct CDR3 sequences, about 14% of which are singletons. The rearrangement uses TRBV2 and TRBJ2-3, with a weak D call TRBD2 (5 bases). The sample consisted of whole blood, taken at baseline. The TCR originated in an adult who was a healthcare worker with PCR-confirmed SARS-CoV-2 infection or an uninfected control (not recorded which). CDR3 loop: CASGELPQYF. The CDR3 nucleotides are TGTGCCAGCGGGGAGTTGCCGCAGTATTTT.